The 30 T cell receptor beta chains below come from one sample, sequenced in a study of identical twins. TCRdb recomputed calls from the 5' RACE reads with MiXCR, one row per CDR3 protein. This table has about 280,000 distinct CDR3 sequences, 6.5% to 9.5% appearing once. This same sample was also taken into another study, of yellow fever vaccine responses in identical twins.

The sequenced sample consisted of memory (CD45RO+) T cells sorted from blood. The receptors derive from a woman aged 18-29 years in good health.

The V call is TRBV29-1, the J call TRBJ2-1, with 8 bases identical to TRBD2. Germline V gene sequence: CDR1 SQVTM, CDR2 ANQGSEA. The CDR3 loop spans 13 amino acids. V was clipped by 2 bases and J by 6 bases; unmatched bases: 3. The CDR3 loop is CSVESGSANEQFF. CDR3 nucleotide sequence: TGCAGCGTTGAAAGCGGGAGTGCCAATGAGCAGTTCTTC.

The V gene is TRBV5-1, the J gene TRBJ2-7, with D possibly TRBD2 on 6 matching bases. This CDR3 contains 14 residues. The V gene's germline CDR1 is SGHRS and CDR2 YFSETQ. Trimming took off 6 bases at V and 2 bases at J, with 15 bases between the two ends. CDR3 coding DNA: TGCGCCAGCAACCCGGTTGGAGGGGCCTACGAGCAGTACGTC. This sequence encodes CASNPVGGAYEQYV.

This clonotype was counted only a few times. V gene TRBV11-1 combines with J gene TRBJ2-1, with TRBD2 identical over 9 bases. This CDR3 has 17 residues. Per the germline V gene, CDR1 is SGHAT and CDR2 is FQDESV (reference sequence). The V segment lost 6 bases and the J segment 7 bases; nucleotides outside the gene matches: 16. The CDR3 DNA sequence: TGTGCCAGCAGTCCCCGAATTAGCGGGAGCGCCGGGAATGAGCAGTTCTTC. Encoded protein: CASSPRISGSAGNEQFF. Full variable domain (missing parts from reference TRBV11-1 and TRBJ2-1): EAEVAQSPRYKITEKSQAVAFWCDPISGHATLYWYRQILGQGPELLVQFQDESVVDDSQLPKDRFSAERLKGVDSTLKIQPAELGDSAMYLCASSPRISGSAGNEQFFGPGTRLTVL.

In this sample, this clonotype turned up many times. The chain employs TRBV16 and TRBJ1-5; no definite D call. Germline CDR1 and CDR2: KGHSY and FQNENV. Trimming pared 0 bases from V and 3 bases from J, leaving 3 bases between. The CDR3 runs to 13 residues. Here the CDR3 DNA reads TGTGCCAGCAGCCAATCTTACAATCAGCCCCAGCATTTT. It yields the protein CASSQSYNQPQHF.

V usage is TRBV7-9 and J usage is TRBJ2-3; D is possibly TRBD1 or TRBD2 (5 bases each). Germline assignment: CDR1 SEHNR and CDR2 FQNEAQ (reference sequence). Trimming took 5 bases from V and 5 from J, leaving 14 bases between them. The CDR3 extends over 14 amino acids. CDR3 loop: CASSVQAGVDTQYF. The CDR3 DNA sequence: TGTGCCAGCAGCGTACAGGCGGGTGTAGATACGCAGTATTTT. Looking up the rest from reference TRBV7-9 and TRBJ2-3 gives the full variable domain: DTGVSQNPRHKITKRGQNVTFRCDPISEHNRLYWYRQTLGQGPEFLTYFQNEAQLEKSRLLSDRFSAERPKGSFSTLEIQRTEQGDSAMYLCASSVQAGVDTQYFGPGTRLTVL.

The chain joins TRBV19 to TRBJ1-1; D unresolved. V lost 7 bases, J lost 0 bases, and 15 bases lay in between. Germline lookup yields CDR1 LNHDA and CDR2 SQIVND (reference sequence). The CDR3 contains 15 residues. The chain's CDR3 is CASIAGPLMNTEAFF. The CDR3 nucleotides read TGTGCCAGTATCGCCGGACCTCTTATGAACACTGAAGCTTTCTTT.

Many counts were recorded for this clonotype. The CDR3 bases are TGTGCCAGCAGCCAAGTTGGTCGGGGAGACCTCGGGAATACGCAGTATTTT. Residues: CASSQVGRGDLGNTQYF. The rearrangement uses TRBV3-1 and TRBJ2-3, with a weak D call TRBD2 (5 bases). CDR1 and CDR2 from the germline V gene are LGHDT and YNNKEL (reference sequence). V was pared by 1 base and J by 7 bases, with 21 bases between. This CDR3 region has 17 residues.

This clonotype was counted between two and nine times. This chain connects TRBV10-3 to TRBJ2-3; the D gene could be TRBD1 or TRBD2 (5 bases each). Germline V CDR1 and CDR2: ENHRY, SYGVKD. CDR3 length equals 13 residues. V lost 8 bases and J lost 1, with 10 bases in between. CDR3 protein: CAIGAGGTDTQYF. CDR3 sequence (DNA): TGTGCCATCGGGGCGGGCGGCACAGATACGCAGTATTTT.

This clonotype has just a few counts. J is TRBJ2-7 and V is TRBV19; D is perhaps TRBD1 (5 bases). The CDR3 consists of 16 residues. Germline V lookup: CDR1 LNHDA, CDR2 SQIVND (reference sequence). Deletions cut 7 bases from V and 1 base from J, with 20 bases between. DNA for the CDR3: TGTGCCAGTATCCACGATTCGACAGAAATTTCCTACGAGCAGTACTTC. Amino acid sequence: CASIHDSTEISYEQYF.

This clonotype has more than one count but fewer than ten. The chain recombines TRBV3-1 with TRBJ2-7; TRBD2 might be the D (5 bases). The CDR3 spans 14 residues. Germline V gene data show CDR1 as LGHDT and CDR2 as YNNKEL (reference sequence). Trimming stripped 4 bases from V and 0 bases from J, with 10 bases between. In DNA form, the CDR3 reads TGTGCCAGCAGCCCGGGTCGGGGCTCCTACGAGCAGTACGTC. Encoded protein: CASSPGRGSYEQYV.

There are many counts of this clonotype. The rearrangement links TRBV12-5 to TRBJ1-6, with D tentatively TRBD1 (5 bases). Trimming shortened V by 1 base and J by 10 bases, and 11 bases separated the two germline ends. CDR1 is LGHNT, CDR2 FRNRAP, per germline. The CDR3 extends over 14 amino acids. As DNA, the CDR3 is TGTGCTAGTGGTTTGGGGCAGGGCCGGTCACCCCTCCACTTT. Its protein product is CASGLGQGRSPLHF.

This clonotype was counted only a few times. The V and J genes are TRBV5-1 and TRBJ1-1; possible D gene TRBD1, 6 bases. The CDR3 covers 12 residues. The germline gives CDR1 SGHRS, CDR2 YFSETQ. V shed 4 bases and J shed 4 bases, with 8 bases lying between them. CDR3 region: CASSDRLTEAFF. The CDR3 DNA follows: TGCGCCAGCAGCGACAGGCTCACTGAAGCTTTCTTT.

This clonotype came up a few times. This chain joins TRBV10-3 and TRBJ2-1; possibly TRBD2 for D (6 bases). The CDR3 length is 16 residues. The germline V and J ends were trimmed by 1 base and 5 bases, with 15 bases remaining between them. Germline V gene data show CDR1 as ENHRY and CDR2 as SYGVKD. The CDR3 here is CAISEYSGQANNEQFF. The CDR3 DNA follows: TGTGCCATCAGTGAGTATAGCGGCCAGGCGAACAATGAGCAGTTCTTC.

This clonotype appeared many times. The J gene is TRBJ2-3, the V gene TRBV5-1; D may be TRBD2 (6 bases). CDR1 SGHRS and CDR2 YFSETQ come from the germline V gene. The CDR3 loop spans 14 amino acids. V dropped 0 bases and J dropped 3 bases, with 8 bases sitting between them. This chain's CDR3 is CASSLERETDTQYF. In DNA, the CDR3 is TGCGCCAGCAGCTTGGAACGGGAGACAGATACGCAGTATTTT.

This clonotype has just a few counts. The CDR3 loop is CASSLSSGGFTDTQYF. CDR3 bases: TGTGCCAGCAGCTTATCTAGCGGGGGCTTCACAGATACGCAGTATTTT. The V call is TRBV7-9, the J call TRBJ2-3; the match to TRBD2 covers 10 bases. V dropped 2 bases and J dropped 2; count of bases not matched to a gene: 4. Germline assignment: CDR1 SEHNR and CDR2 FQNEAQ (reference sequence). The CDR3 spans 16 residues.

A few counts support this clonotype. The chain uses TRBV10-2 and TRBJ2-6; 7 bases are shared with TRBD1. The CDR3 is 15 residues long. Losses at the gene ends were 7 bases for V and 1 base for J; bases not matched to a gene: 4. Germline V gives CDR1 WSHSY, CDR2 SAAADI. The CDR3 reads CASTPTGSGANVLTF. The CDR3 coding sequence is TGCGCCAGCACCCCGACAGGGTCTGGGGCCAACGTCCTGACTTTC.

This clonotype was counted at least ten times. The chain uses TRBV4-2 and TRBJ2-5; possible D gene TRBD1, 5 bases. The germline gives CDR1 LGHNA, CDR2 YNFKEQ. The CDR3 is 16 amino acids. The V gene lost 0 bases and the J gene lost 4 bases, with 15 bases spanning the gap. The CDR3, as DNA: TGTGCCAGCAGCCAAGATCTTTCCGCAGGGCGAGAGACCCAGTACTTC. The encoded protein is CASSQDLSAGRETQYF.

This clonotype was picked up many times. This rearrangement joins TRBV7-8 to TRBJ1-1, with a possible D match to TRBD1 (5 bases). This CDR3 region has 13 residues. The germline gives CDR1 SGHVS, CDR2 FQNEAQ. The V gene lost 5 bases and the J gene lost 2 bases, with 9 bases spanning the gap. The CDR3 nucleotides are TGTGCCAGCAGCCAGACAGTCAACACTGAAGCTTTCTTT. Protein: CASSQTVNTEAFF.

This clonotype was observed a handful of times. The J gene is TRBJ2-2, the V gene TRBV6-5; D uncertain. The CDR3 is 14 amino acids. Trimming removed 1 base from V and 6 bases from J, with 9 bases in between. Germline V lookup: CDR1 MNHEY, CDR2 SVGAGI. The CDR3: CASSYYANSGELFF. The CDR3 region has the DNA TGTGCCAGCAGTTACTACGCAAATTCCGGGGAGCTGTTTTTT.

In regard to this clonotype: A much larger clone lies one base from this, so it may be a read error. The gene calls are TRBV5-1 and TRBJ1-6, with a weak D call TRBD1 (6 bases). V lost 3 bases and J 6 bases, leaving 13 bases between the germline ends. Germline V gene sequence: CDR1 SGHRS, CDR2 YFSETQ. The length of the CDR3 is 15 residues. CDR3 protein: CASSWVRGTNSPLHF. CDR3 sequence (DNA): TGCGCCAGCAGCTGGGTCAGGGGAACTAATTCACCCCTCCACTTT. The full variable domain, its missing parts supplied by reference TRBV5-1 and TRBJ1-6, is KAGVTQTPRYLIKTRGQQVTLSCSPISGHRSVSWYQQTPGQGLQFLFEYFSETQRNKGNFPGRFSGRQFSNSRSEMNVSTLELGDSALYLCASSWVRGTNSPLHFGNGTRLTVT.

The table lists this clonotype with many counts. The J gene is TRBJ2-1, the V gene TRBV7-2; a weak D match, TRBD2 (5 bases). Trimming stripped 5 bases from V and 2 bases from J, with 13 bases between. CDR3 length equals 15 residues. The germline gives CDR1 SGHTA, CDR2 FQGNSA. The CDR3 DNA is TGTGCCAGCAGCAAGGATTGGGGAGCCTACAATGAGCAGTTCTTC. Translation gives CASSKDWGAYNEQFF. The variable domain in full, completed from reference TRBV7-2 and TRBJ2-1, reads GAGVSQSPSNKVTEKGKDVELRCDPISGHTALYWYRQSLGQGLEFLIYFQGNSAPDKSGLPSDRFSAERTGGSVSTLTIQRTQQEDSAVYLCASSKDWGAYNEQFFGPGTRLTVL.

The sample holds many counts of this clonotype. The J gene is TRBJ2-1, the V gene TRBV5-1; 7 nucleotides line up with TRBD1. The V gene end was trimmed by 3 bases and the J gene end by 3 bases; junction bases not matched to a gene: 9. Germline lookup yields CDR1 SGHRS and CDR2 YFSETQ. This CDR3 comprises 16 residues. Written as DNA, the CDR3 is TGCGCCAGCAGCTCCTACTGGACAGGCAACTACAATGAGCAGTTCTTC. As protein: CASSSYWTGNYNEQFF.

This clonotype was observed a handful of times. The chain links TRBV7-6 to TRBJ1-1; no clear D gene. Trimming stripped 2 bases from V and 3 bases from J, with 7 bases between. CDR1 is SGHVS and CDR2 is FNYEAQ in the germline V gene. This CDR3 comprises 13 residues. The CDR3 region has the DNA TGTGCCAGCAGCTTAAAGGCCGACACTGAAGCTTTCTTT. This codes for CASSLKADTEAFF.

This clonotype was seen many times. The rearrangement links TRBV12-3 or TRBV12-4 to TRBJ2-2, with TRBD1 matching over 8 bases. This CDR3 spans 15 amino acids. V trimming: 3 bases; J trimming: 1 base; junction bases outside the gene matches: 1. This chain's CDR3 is CASSLGTGNTGELFF. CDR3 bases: TGTGCCAGCAGTTTGGGGACAGGGAACACCGGGGAGCTGTTTTTT.

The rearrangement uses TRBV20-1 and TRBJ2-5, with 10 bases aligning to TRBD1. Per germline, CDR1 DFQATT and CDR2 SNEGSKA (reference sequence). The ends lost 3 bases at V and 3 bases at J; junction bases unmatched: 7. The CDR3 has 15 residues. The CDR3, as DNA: TGCAGTGCTAGTTTGCAGGGACAGGGGAAAGAGACCCAGTACTTC. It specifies CSASLQGQGKETQYF.

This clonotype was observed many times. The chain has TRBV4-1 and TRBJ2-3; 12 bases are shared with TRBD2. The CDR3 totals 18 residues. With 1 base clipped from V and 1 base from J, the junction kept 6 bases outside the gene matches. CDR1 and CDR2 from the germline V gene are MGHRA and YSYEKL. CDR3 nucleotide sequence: TGCGCCAGCAGCCAAGGGCTAGCGGGAGGGCCCGGCACAGATACGCAGTATTTT. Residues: CASSQGLAGGPGTDTQYF.

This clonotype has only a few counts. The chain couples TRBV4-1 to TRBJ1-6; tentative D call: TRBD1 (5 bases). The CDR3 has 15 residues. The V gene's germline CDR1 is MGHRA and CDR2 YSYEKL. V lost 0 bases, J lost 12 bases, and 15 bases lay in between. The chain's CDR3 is CASSQDLTVRVPLHF. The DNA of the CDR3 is TGCGCCAGCAGCCAAGATCTGACAGTTCGGGTACCCCTCCACTTT.

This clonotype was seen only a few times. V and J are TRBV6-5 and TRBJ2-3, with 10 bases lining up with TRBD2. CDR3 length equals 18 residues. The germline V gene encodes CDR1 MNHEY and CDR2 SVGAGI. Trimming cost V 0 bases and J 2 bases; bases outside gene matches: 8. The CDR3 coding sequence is TGTGCCAGCAGTTACTCCTTAGCTAGCGGGGGCTCCACAGATACGCAGTATTTT. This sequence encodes CASSYSLASGGSTDTQYF.

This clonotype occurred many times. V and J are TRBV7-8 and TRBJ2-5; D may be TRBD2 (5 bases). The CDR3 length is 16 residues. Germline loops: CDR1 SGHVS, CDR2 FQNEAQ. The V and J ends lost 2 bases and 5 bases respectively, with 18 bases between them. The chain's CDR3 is CASSLRAGGLMETQYF. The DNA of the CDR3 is TGTGCCAGCAGCTTAAGGGCCGGAGGTCTCATGGAGACCCAGTACTTC.

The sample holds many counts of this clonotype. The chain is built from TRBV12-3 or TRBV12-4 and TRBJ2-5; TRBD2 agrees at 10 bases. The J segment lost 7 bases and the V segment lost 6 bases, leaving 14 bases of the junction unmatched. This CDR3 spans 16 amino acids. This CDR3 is CASSPGASGGAVTQYF. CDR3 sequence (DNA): TGTGCCAGCAGCCCCGGGGCAAGCGGGGGGGCAGTGACCCAGTACTTC.